The present entry profiles one TCR beta chain with its context. Its target is not known. Clones were read by immunoSEQ multiplex PCR, and TCRdb kept only the in-frame ones, dropping some. The data show about 2.1 million clones, with around 93% seen just once and approximately 1.6% held by the top ten. The naive CD8 subset, CD45RO-negative cells positively selected for CCR7, excluded terminally differentiated effector memory CD45RA+ cells. These data come from a study of shared clonotypes between healthy human individuals. In the study overall: Per donor, CD8 memory used one plate, CD8 naive used two, CD4 memory used three and CD4 naive used three.

General observations from the study: Sequencing depth was a factor that was expected to affect clonotype sharing among donors. Rarefaction indicated that sorted-subset sequencing remained incomplete although depth was large.

This CDR3 has 14 residues. Germline V CDR1 and CDR2: SGHTA, FQGNSA. Trimming took 5 bases from V and 4 from J, leaving 12 bases between them. This rearrangement joins TRBV7-2 to TRBJ1-5; D might be TRBD1 (5 bases). The receptor comes from a man aged 18 to 30 in good health. Some clones in this sample may be carry-over from other donors' samples. The sequenced sample was naive CD8+ T cells from PBMCs. The CDR3 DNA reads as TGTGCCAGCAGCCCTCGACAGAAAAATCAGCCCCAGCATTTT. This encodes CASSPRQKNQPQHF.